These 7 T cell receptor beta chains share one sample of origin, sequenced in a study of T cells after yellow fever vaccination. TCRdb reprocessed the 5' RACE reads via MiXCR and lists one record per CDR3 protein. The sample lists just under 600,000 distinct CDR3 sequences; approximately 12% were seen once. Specimen: PBMCs, collected on the day of the yellow fever booster vaccination. These receptor sequences come from a man aged 25 to 40 who received the YFV17D yellow fever vaccine.

This clonotype was seen only a few times. The genes are TRBV30 and TRBJ2-4; perhaps TRBD1 as D (6 bases). The CDR3 runs to 17 residues. Germline V CDR1 and CDR2: GTSNPN, SVGIG (reference sequence). V lost 1 base and J lost 0, with 16 bases in between. The CDR3, as DNA: TGTGCCTGGAGTGCCTCAGGGGTCGGGATAGCCAAAAACATTCAGTACTTC. This codes for CAWSASGVGIAKNIQYF.

This clonotype occurred many times. The rearrangement joins TRBV3-1 to TRBJ1-2, with no clear D. Germline loops: CDR1 LGHDT, CDR2 YNNKEL (reference sequence). The CDR3 loop spans 13 amino acids. With 5 bases removed from V and 8 bases from J, the gap between germline ends came to 15 bases. This chain's CDR3 is CASSARPASGYTF. The CDR3 nucleotides are TGTGCCAGCAGCGCCCGACCGGCGTCCGGCTACACCTTC.

This chain joins TRBV3-1 and TRBJ2-7; D is ambiguous. The CDR3 runs to 12 residues. The germline V and J ends were trimmed by 5 bases and 6 bases, with 11 bases remaining between them. Germline V gives CDR1 LGHDT, CDR2 YNNKEL (reference sequence). Here the CDR3 reads CASSLRTTEQYF. The CDR3 DNA reads TGTGCCAGCAGCTTGAGGACGACCGAGCAGTACTTC.

V and J are TRBV7-9 and TRBJ2-2; 8 bases align to TRBD1. From germline, CDR1 is SEHNR and CDR2 FQNEAQ (reference sequence). V lost 5 bases, J lost 6 bases, and 8 bases stayed unmatched. This CDR3 is 15 amino acids long. The DNA for the CDR3 is TGTGCCAGCAGCACAGGACAGGGTCTCGCCGGGGAGCTGTTTTTT. Protein product: CASSTGQGLAGELFF.

This clonotype showed up just a few times. The V and J genes are TRBV18 and TRBJ2-7; 10 nucleotides align to TRBD1. Germline CDR1 and CDR2: KGHSH and LQKENI. The CDR3 is made up of 14 amino acids. Losses at the gene ends were 6 bases for V and 3 bases for J; bases not matched to a gene: 5. Here the CDR3 reads CASSGDRGGYEQYF. The CDR3 bases are TGTGCCAGCTCGGGGGACAGGGGCGGCTACGAGCAGTACTTC.

This chain connects TRBV7-2 to TRBJ2-1; possible D gene TRBD2, 5 bases. The V and J ends lost 4 bases and 0 bases respectively, with 16 bases between them. Germline CDR1 SGHTA, CDR2 FQGNSA. This CDR3 spans 17 amino acids. The CDR3 loop is CASSSPLTGSSYNEQFF. In nucleotides, the CDR3 is TGTGCCAGCAGCTCCCCCCTGACGGGAAGCTCCTACAATGAGCAGTTCTTC.

This clonotype was seen only a few times. V and J are TRBV15 and TRBJ2-7, with 9 bases matching TRBD1. After removal of 0 bases from V and 3 bases from J, the junction contained 3 bases not matched to a gene. Germline V CDR1 and CDR2: LNHNV, YYDKDF (reference sequence). The CDR3 length is 15 residues. CDR3 bases: TGTGCCACCAGCAGAGATCCGGGACAGGGCTACGAGCAGTACTTC. This gives the protein CATSRDPGQGYEQYF.